The subject of this entry is one TCR beta chain. The entry originates in a study of T cell changes during pregnancy in multiple sclerosis. This CDR3 comprises 15 residues. Between the trimmed V and J ends, which lost 5 bases and 9 bases, there was a span of 20 bases. CDR1 is PRHDT and CDR2 is FYEKMQ in the germline V gene (reference sequence). Here immunoSEQ multiplex PCR was the method, and the copy in TCRdb shows in-frame clones only, minus some. The sample holds tens of thousands of clones, about nine tenths seen once. The sequence was collected from a female donor with multiple sclerosis, enrolled in a pregnancy study. The material was CD4+ T cells from peripheral blood mononuclear cells, obtained in the first trimester of pregnancy. The chain couples TRBV13 to TRBJ1-3; D might be TRBD1 (6 bases). The CDR3 nucleotides read TGTGCCAGCAGCAGTGTCGGGACATCTCGTGGCACCATATATTTT. It translates to CASSSVGTSRGTIYF.